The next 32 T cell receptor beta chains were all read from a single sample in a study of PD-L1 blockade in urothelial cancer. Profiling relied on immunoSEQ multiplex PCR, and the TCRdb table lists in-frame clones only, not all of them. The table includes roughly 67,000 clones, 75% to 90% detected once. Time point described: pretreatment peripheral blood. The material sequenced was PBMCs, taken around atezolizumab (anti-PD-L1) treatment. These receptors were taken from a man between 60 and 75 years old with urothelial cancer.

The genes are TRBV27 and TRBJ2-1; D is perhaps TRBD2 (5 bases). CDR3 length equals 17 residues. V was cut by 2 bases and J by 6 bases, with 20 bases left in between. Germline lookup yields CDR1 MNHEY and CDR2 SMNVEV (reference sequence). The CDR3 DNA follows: TGTGCCAGCAGTTTAGCGTCCCGGACTTCTAAGCTCAATGAGCAGTTCTTC. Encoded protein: CASSLASRTSKLNEQFF.

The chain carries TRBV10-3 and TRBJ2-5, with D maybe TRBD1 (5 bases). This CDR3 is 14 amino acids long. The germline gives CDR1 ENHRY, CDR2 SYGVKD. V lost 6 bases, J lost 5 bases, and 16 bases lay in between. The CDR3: CAIRGDSARETQYF. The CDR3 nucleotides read TGTGCCATCAGAGGAGACAGTGCCCGCGAGACCCAGTACTTC.

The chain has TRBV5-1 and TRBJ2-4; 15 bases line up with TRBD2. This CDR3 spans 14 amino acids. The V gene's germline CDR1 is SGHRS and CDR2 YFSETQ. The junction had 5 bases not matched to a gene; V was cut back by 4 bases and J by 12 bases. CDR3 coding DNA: TGCGCCAGCAGCCCGGGACTAGCGGGGGGCCATCAGTACTTC. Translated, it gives CASSPGLAGGHQYF.

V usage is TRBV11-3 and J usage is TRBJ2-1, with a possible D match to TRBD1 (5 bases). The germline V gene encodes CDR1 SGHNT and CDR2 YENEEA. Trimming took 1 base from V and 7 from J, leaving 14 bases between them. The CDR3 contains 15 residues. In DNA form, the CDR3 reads TGTGCCAGCAGCTTAGGACAGTCTCCACCAAATGAGCAGTTCTTC. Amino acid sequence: CASSLGQSPPNEQFF.

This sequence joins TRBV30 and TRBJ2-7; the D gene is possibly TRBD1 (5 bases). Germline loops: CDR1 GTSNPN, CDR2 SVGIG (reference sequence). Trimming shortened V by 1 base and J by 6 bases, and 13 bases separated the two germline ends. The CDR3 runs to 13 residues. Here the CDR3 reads CAWSGQSTGEQYF. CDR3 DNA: TGTGCCTGGAGTGGACAGTCGACTGGCGAGCAGTACTTC.

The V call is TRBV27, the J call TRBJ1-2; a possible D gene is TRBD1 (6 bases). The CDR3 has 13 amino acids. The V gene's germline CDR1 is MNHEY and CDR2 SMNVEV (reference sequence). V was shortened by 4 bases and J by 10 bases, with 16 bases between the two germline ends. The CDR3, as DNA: TGTGCCAGCAGTTACAGGGAAGAGGATGCCTACACCTTC. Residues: CASSYREEDAYTF.

The CDR3 spells CASRQGARNQPQHF. CDR3 bases: TGTGCCAGCAGACAGGGGGCTAGGAATCAGCCCCAGCATTTT. The chain recombines TRBV6-6 with TRBJ1-5, with 9 positions matching TRBD1. CDR1 is MNHNY, CDR2 SVGAGI, per germline (reference sequence). The CDR3 has 14 amino acids. The trim removed 6 bases at V and 4 bases at J, leaving 4 bases unmatched.

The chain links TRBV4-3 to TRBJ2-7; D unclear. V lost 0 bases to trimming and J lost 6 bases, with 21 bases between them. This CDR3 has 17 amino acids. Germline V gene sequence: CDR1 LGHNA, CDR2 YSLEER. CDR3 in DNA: TGCGCCAGCAGCCAAGATTATTTGACCCTATGGGCTTCCGAGCAGTACTTC. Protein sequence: CASSQDYLTLWASEQYF.

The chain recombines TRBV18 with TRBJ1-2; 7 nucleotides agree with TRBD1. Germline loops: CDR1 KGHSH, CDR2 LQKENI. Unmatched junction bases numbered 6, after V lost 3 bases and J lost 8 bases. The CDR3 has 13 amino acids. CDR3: CASSPGQSGGYTF. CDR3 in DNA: TGTGCCAGCTCACCGGGACAGTCGGGGGGCTACACCTTC.

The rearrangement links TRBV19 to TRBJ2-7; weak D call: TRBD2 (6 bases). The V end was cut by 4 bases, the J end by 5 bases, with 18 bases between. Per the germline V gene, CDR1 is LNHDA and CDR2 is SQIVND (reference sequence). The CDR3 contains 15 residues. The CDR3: CASSTSGLGGHEQYF. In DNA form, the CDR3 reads TGTGCCAGTAGTACAAGTGGGCTGGGGGGACACGAGCAGTACTTC.

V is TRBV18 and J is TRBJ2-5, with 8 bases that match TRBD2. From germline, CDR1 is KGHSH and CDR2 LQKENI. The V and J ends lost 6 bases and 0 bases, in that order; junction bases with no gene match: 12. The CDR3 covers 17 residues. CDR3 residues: CASSPVLAGSNQETQYF. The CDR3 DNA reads TGTGCCAGCTCTCCCGTATTAGCGGGGAGTAACCAAGAGACCCAGTACTTC.

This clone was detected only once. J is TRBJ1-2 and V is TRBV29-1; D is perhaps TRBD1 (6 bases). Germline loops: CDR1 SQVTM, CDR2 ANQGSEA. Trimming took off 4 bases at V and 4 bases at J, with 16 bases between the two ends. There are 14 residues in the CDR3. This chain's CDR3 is CSVVEGEGGYGYTF. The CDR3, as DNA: TGCAGCGTTGTGGAGGGGGAGGGGGGCTATGGCTACACCTTC.

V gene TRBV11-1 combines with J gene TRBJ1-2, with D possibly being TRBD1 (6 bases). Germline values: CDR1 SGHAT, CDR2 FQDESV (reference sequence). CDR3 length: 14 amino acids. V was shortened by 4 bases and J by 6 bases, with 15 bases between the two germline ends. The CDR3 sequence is CASSSLTRGHGYTF. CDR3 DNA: TGTGCCAGCAGCTCACTCACCAGGGGACATGGCTACACCTTC.

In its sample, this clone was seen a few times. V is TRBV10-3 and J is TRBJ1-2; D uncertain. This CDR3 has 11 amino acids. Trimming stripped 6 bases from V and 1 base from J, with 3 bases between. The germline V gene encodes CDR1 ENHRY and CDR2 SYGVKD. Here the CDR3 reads CAISNNYGYTF. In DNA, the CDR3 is TGTGCCATCAGCAATAACTATGGCTACACCTTC.

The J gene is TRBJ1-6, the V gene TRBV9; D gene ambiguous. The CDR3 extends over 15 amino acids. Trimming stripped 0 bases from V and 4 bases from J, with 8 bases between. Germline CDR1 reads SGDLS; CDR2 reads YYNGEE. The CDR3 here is CASSVGSDYNSPLHF. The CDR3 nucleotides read TGTGCCAGCAGCGTAGGGTCAGATTATAATTCACCCCTCCACTTT.

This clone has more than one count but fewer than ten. The CDR3 region is CASRGTGENSPLHF. The CDR3 DNA follows: TGTGCCAGCAGGGGGACAGGGGAAAATTCACCCCTCCACTTT. The rearrangement links TRBV6-4 to TRBJ1-6; 10 nucleotides line up with TRBD1. Trimming at V came to 6 bases and at J to 7 bases, leaving 3 bases not matched to a gene. Germline CDR1 MRHNA, CDR2 SNTAGT. The CDR3 runs 14 residues.

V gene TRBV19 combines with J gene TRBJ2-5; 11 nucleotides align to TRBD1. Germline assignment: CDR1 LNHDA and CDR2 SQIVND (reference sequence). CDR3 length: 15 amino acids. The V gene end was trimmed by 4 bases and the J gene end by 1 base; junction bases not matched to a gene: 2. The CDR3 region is CASSTGTGGQETQYF. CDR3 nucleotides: TGTGCCAGTAGTACCGGGACAGGGGGCCAAGAGACCCAGTACTTC.

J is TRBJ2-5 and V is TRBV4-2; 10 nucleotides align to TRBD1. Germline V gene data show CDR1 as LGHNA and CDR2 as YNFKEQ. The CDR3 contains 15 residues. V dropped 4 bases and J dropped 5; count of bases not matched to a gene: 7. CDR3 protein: CASSRRTGGQETQYF. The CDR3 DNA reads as TGTGCCAGCAGCCGCCGGACAGGGGGTCAGGAGACCCAGTACTTC.

Here the CDR3 reads CASRQGAFYNSPLHF. In nucleotides, the CDR3 is TGTGCCAGCAGACAGGGGGCTTTTTATAATTCACCCCTCCACTTT. The V and J genes are TRBV2 and TRBJ1-6, with TRBD1 matching over 9 bases. The trim removed 6 bases at V and 4 bases at J, leaving 4 bases unmatched. The CDR3 runs 15 residues. Germline values: CDR1 SNHLY, CDR2 FYNNEI.

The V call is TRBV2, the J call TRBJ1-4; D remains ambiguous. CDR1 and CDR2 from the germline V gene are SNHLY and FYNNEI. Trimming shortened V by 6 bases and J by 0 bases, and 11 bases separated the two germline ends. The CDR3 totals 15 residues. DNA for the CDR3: TGTGCCAGCAGCGCGGACTATACAACTAATGAAAAACTGTTTTTT. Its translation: CASSADYTTNEKLFF. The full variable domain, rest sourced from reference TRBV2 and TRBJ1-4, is EPEVTQTPSHQVTQMGQEVILRCVPISNHLYFYWYRQILGQKVEFLVSFYNNEISEKSEIFDDQFSVERPDGSNFTLKIRSTKLEDSAMYFCASSADYTTNEKLFFGSGTQLSVL.

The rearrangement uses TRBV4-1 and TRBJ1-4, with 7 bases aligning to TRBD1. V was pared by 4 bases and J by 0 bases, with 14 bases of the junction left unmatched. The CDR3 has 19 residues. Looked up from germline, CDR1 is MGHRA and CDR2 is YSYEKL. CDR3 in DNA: TGCGCCAGCAGCCGACAGGGTCGGACACCTATTGCAACTAATGAAAAACTGTTTTTT. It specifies CASSRQGRTPIATNEKLFF.

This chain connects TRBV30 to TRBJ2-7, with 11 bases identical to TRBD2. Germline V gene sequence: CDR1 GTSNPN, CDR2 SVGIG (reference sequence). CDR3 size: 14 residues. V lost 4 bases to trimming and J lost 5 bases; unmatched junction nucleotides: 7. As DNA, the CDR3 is TGTGCCTGGACCTTAGCGGGGGGGCCTAACGAGCAGTACTTC. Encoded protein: CAWTLAGGPNEQYF.

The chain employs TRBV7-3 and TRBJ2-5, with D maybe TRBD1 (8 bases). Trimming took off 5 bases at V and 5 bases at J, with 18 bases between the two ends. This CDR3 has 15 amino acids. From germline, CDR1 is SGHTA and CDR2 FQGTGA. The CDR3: CASSQTGQGGETQYF. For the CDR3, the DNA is TGTGCCAGCAGCCAAACCGGACAGGGAGGGGAGACCCAGTACTTC.

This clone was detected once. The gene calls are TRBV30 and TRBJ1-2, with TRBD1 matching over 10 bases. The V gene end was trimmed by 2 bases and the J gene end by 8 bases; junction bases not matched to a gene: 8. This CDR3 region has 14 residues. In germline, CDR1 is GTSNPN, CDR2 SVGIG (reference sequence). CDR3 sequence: CAWSRDRGLRGYTF. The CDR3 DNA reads TGTGCCTGGAGTCGGGACAGGGGACTTCGGGGCTACACCTTC.

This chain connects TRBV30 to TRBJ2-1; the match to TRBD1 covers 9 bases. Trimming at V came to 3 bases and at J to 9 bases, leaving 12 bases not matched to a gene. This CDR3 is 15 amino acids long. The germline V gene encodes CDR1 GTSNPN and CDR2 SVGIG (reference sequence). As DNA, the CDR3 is TGTGCCTGGAGAGGGGACAGGGTAAGATTTGGTGAGCAGTTCTTC. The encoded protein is CAWRGDRVRFGEQFF.

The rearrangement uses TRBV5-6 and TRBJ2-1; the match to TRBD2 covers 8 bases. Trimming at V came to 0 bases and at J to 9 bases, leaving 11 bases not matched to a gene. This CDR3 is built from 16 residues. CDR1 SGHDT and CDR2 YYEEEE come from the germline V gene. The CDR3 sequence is CASSLVQRGPLGEQFF. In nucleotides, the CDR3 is TGTGCCAGCAGCTTGGTCCAGCGGGGGCCCCTCGGTGAGCAGTTCTTC.

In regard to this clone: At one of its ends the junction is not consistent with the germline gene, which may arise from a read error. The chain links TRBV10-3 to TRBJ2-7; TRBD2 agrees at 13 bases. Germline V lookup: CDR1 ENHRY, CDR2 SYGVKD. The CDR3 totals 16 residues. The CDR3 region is CASSEGPGTSGARQYF. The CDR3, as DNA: TGTGCCAGCAGTGAAGGACCCGGGACTAGCGGGGCCCGGCAGTACTTC.

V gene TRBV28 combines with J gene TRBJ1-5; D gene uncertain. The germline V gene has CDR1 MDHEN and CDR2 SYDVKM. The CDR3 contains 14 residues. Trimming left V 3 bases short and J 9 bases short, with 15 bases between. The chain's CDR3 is CASSLRGARLPQHF. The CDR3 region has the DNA TGTGCCAGCAGTTTGCGAGGTGCAAGGTTGCCCCAGCATTTT.

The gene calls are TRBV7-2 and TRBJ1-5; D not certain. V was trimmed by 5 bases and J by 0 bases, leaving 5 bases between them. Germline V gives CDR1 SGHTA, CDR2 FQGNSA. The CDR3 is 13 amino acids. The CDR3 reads CASSRHSNQPQHF. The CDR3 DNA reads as TGTGCCAGCAGCCGACATAGCAATCAGCCCCAGCATTTT.

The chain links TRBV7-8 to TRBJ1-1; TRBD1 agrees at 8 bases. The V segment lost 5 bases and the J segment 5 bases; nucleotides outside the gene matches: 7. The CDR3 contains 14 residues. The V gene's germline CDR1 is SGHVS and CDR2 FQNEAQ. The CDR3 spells CASSNRTGWTEAFF. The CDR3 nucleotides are TGTGCCAGCAGCAACCGGACAGGGTGGACTGAAGCTTTCTTT.

For the CDR3, the DNA is TGTGCCAGCAGCTTACCCAAGACGGGTCAGGGGTCCTACGAGCAGTACTTC. It yields the protein CASSLPKTGQGSYEQYF. J is TRBJ2-7 and V is TRBV11-3, with TRBD1 as a possible D gene (6 bases). This CDR3 is 17 amino acids long. With 2 bases removed from V and 1 base from J, the gap between germline ends came to 18 bases. Germline V lookup: CDR1 SGHNT, CDR2 YENEEA.

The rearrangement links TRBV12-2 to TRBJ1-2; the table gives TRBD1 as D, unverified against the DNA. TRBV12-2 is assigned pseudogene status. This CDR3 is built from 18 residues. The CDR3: CASRSWGDRGWGSYGYTF. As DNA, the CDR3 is TGTGCAAGTCGCTCATGGGGGGACAGGGGGTGGGGCAGCTATGGCTACACCTTC.